This paragraph covers one TCR beta chain sequence. This record belongs to a study of blood T cell repertoires in COVID-19. At the level of the study: Acute-phase and convalescent COVID-19 samples originated in the United States, Italy and Spain.

The CDR3 length is 18 residues. The V and J ends lost 2 bases and 7 bases, in that order; junction bases with no gene match: 14. CDR1 KGHSH and CDR2 LQKENI come from the germline V gene. Libraries were prepared by immunoSEQ multiplex PCR; TCRdb keeps only in-frame clonotypes and omits some of them. The table records about 25,000 clones, approximately 90% of them present only once. The rearrangement uses TRBV18 and TRBJ2-2; TRBD1 matches at 9 bases. This sequence was found in a human donor with active COVID-19. The donor label of this sample is uncertain. The sequenced sample consisted of peripheral blood. The CDR3 protein is CASSPDSDRGTGHGELFF. The CDR3 region has the DNA TGTGCCAGCTCACCAGATTCTGATCGTGGGACAGGGCACGGGGAGCTGTTTTTT.